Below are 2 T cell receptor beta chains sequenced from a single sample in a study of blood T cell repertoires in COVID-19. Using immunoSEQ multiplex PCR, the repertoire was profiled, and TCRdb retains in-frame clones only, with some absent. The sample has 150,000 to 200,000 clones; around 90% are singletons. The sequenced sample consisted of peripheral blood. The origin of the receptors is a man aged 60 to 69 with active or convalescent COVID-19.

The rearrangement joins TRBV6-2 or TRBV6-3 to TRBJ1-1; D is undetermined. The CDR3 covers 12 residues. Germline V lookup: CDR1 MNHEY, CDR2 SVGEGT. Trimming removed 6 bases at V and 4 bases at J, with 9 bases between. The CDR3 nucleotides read TGTGCCAGCAGCCCCCGGAGCACTGAAGCTTTCTTT. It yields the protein CASSPRSTEAFF.

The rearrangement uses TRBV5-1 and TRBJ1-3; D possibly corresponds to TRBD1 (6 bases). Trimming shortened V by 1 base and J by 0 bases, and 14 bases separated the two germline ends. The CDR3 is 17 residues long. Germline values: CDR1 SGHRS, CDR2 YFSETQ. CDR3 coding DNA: TGCGCCAGCAGCTTGCGAACAGGGATGAGCTCTGGAAACACCATATATTTT. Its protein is CASSLRTGMSSGNTIYF.